These 9 T cell receptor beta chains share one sample of origin, sequenced in a study of HIV-infected patients and healthy controls. TCRdb passed the 5' RACE reads through MiXCR, listing each CDR3 protein once. Altogether 65,000 to 70,000 distinct CDR3 sequences are present, about a sixth being singletons, with the ten largest covering approximately 5%. The specimen was CD4+ T cells from blood. The receptor source for this set is a human donor in good health.

As concerns this clonotype: A much larger clone differs by one base, so this may be a read error. The chain joins TRBV20-1 to TRBJ2-7, with TRBD1 identical over 8 bases. Germline V CDR1 and CDR2: DFQATT, SNEGSKA (reference sequence). The CDR3 has 11 amino acids. V was clipped by 7 bases and J by 5 bases; unmatched bases: 4. The DNA of the CDR3 is TGCAGTGACGAGGACAGGGACGAGCAGTACTTC. Translation: CSDEDRDEQYF.

This clonotype turned up a few times. The CDR3 loop is CASSTAGALYQETQYF. The CDR3 DNA sequence: TGTGCCAGTAGTACGGCGGGGGCCTTGTACCAAGAGACCCAGTACTTC. The chain carries TRBV19 and TRBJ2-5, with a tentative D call TRBD2 (7 bases). Germline lookup yields CDR1 LNHDA and CDR2 SQIVND (reference sequence). V shed 4 bases and J shed 0 bases, with 15 bases lying between them. The CDR3 sequence is 16 residues long.

This rearrangement joins TRBV19 to TRBJ2-7; 10 nucleotides match TRBD1. The germline V gene encodes CDR1 LNHDA and CDR2 SQIVND (reference sequence). The CDR3 has 17 residues. V trimming: 3 bases; J trimming: 7 bases; junction bases outside the gene matches: 15. The CDR3 region has the DNA TGTGCCAGTAGTATGGGAATCCGGGACAGGGGTCCCCGGGAGCAGTACTTC. As protein: CASSMGIRDRGPREQYF.

This clonotype showed up many times. The chain has TRBV6-1 and TRBJ1-2, with TRBD1 identical over 7 bases. V lost 1 base and J lost 4; bases outside the gene matches: 6. This CDR3 has 15 residues. In germline, CDR1 is MNHNS, CDR2 SASEGT. The CDR3 bases are TGTGCCAGCAGTGAAGGGGCAGGGGGGTTCTATGGCTACACCTTC. This translates into CASSEGAGGFYGYTF.

The gene calls are TRBV5-6 and TRBJ1-2; D perhaps matches TRBD1 (6 bases). CDR1 and CDR2 from the germline V gene are SGHDT and YYEEEE. The CDR3 loop spans 15 amino acids. Trimming pared 1 base from V and 0 bases from J, leaving 10 bases between. The CDR3 reads CASSLITGTNYGYTF. In DNA form, the CDR3 reads TGTGCCAGCAGCTTGATCACAGGGACTAACTATGGCTACACCTTC.

This clonotype was picked up a small number of times. The rearrangement joins TRBV21-1 to TRBJ2-2; the DNA was not compared with TRBD1, the D call given in the table. TRBV21-1 is a pseudogene locus. The CDR3 runs 16 residues. Here the CDR3 DNA reads TGTGCCAGCAGCAATGGGGACAGGGGATTCGCCGGGGAGCTGTTTTTT. This codes for CASSNGDRGFAGELFF.

This clonotype was recorded a few times. The gene calls are TRBV15 and TRBJ2-3; no firm D call. Germline lookup yields CDR1 LNHNV and CDR2 YYDKDF (reference sequence). The V end was cut by 4 bases, the J end by 6 bases, with 11 bases between. This CDR3 has 13 residues. CDR3 nucleotide sequence: TGTGCCACCAGCATTTCCCCCCGGGATACGCAGTATTTT. Translation: CATSISPRDTQYF.

The chain has TRBV7-8 and TRBJ2-1, with 10 bases matching TRBD2. Germline-derived CDR1 and CDR2 are SGHVS and FQNEAQ. The CDR3 covers 15 residues. The trim removed 6 bases at V and 6 bases at J, leaving 8 bases unmatched. As DNA, the CDR3 is TGTGCCAGCAGATTATTAGCGGGGGGCCGCAATGAGCAGTTCTTC. This translates into CASRLLAGGRNEQFF.

J is TRBJ2-2 and V is TRBV7-2; D is possibly TRBD1 (6 bases). The CDR3 loop spans 16 amino acids. CDR1 SGHTA and CDR2 FQGNSA come from the germline V gene. V was clipped by 2 bases and J by 0 bases, with 10 bases between them. For the CDR3, the DNA is TGTGCCAGCAGCTTATGGCACAGGGCGAACACCGGGGAGCTGTTTTTT. Translation: CASSLWHRANTGELFF.